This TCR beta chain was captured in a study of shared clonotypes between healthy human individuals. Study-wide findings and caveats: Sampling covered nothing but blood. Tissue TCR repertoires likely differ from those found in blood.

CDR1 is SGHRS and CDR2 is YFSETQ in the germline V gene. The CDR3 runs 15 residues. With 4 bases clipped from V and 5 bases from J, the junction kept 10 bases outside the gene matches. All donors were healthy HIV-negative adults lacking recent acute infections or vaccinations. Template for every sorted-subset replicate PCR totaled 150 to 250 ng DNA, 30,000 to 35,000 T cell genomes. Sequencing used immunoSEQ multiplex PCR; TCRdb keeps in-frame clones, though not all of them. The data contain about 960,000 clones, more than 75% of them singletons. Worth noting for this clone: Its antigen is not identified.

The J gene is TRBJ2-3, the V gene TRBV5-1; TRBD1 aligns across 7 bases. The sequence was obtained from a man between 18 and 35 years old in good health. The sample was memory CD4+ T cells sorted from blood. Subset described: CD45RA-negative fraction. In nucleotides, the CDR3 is TGCGCCAGCAGCCAACCTAGGGGACAGCAAGATACGCAGTATTTT. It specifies CASSQPRGQQDTQYF.